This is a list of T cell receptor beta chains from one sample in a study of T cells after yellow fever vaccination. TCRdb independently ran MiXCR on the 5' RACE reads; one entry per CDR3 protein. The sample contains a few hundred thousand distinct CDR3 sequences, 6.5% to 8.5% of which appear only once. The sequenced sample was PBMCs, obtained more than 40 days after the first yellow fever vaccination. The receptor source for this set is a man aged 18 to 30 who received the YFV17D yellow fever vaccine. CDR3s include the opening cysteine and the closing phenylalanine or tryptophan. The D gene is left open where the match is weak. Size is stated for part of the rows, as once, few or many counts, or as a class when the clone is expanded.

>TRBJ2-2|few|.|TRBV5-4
CASSHPTIANTGELFF
TGTGCCAGCAGCCACCCGACCATTGCGAACACCGGGGAGCTGTTTTTT
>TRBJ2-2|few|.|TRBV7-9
CASRLSGNTGELFF
TGTGCCAGCAGATTGTCAGGGAACACCGGGGAGCTGTTTTTT
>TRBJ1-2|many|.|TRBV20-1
CSARGLGDSYGYTF
TGCAGTGCTAGAGGACTGGGGGACTCCTATGGCTACACCTTC
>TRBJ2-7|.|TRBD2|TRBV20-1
CSALRGDSREQYF
TGCAGTGCTCTACGGGGGGACTCGCGAGAGCAGTACTTC
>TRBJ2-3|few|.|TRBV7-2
CASSELATQYF
TGTGCCAGCAGCGAACTAGCTACGCAGTATTTT
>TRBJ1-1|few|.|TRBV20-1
CSARDLSTNTEAFF
TGCAGTGCTAGAGACCTTTCGACAAACACTGAAGCTTTCTTT
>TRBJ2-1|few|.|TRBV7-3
CASSPSLSPSYNEQFF
TGTGCCAGCAGCCCCTCGCTTAGCCCGTCCTACAATGAGCAGTTCTTC
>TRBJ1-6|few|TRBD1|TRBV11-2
CASSADRGPYNSPLHF
TGTGCCAGCAGCGCTGACAGGGGTCCATATAATTCACCCCTCCACTTT
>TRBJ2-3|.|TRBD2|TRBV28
CASSLSFGLAGGTSTDTQYF
TGTGCCAGCAGTTTGAGTTTTGGACTAGCGGGGGGCACTAGCACAGATACGCAGTATTTT
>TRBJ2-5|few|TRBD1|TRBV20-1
CSARTGPEETQYF
TGCAGTGCTAGGACAGGGCCTGAAGAGACCCAGTACTTC
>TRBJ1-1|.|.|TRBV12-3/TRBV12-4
CASTEGGTEAFF
TGTGCCAGCACGGAGGGAGGAACTGAAGCTTTCTTT
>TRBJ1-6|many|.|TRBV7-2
CASSYRDHNSPLHF
TGTGCCAGCAGTTACAGGGACCATAATTCACCCCTCCACTTT
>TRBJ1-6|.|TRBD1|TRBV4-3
CASSQTGFYSPLHF
TGCGCCAGCAGCCAGACAGGGTTCTATTCACCCCTCCACTTT
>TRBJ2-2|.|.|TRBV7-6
CASSLGHRADLTNTGELFF
TGTGCCAGCAGCTTAGGACACAGGGCCGATCTGACGAACACCGGGGAGCTGTTTTTT
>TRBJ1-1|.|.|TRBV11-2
CASSLLPVSYTEAFF
TGTGCCAGCAGTCTTCTTCCAGTTTCTTACACTGAAGCTTTCTTT
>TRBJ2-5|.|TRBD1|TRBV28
CASWKDRVGETQYF
TGTGCCAGCTGGAAAGACAGGGTGGGAGAGACCCAGTACTTC
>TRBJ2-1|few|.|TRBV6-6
CASSSLGYNEQFF
TGTGCCAGCAGTTCCCTGGGTTACAATGAGCAGTTCTTC
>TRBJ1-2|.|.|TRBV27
CASSLRSAGSSNYGYTF
TGTGCCAGCAGTTTAAGGTCGGCAGGGTCTTCAAACTATGGCTACACCTTC
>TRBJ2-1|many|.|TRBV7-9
CASSPLSEQFF
TGTGCCAGCAGCCCCCTCTCCGAGCAGTTCTTC
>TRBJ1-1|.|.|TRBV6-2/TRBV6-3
CASSPDSHTEAFF
TGTGCCAGCAGCCCGGACAGTCACACTGAAGCTTTCTTT
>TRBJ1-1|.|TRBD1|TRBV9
CASNPTGGFGEAFF
TGTGCCAGCAATCCGACAGGGGGATTTGGTGAAGCTTTCTTT
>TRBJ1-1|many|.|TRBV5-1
CASSLDSARNTEAFF
TGCGCCAGCAGCTTGGACTCGGCCAGGAACACTGAAGCTTTCTTT
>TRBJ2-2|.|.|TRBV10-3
CAITREWGTGELFF
TGTGCCATCACCCGAGAGTGGGGAACCGGGGAGCTGTTTTTT
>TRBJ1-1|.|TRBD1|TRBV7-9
CASNPGQGITEAFF
TGTGCCAGCAACCCGGGACAGGGTATCACTGAAGCTTTCTTT